This entry lists 11 T cell receptor beta chains sequenced from one sample in a study of monozygotic twins with inflammatory bowel disease. TCRdb re-called the 5' RACE reads and gives one entry per CDR3 protein, without DNA. Its table lists just over 300,000 distinct CDR3 sequences. Sequencing was carried out using blood. The receptors originated from a human donor with ulcerative colitis or Crohn's disease, or a healthy co-twin of an affected twin (not recorded which).

CDR3 sequence reads: CASIGAGSSYNEQFF. This chain uses TRBV28 with TRBJ2-1; with no DNA, the TCRdb D assignment of TRBD2 cannot be verified. CDR1 and CDR2 from the germline V gene are MDHEN and SYDVKM. CDR3 length equals 15 residues.

The gene calls are TRBV7-3 and TRBJ1-6. The CDR3 covers 14 residues. CDR1 and CDR2 from the germline V gene are SGHTA and FQGTGA. The CDR3 protein is CASSPGTNNSPLHF.

The chain carries TRBV12-3 or TRBV12-4 and TRBJ2-3. CDR3 size: 14 residues. CDR3 protein: CASSFGLAEDTQYF.

The chain carries TRBV4-3 and TRBJ1-5. Germline CDR1 reads LGHNA; CDR2 reads YSLEER. The CDR3 is made up of 18 amino acids. This CDR3 reads CASSQGLRVGGSNQPQHF.

The chain has TRBV5-1 and TRBJ2-1. Germline V gives CDR1 SGHRS, CDR2 YFSETQ. The CDR3 has 14 amino acids. The CDR3 region is CASTLAGGYNEQFF.

The chain has TRBV7-6 and TRBJ2-5; TCRdb proposes TRBD2, but this gene call is untestable without DNA. CDR3 length: 14 amino acids. Germline V lookup: CDR1 SGHVS, CDR2 FNYEAQ. CDR3 sequence reads: CASSVREGGETQYF.

This chain uses TRBV6-6 with TRBJ1-4; TCRdb proposes TRBD1, but this gene call is untestable without DNA. Per the germline V gene, CDR1 is MNHNY and CDR2 is SVGAGI (reference sequence). The length of the CDR3 is 12 residues. CDR3 in amino acids: CASSYLTGGLFF.

V and J are TRBV20-1 and TRBJ1-1; the TRBD1 assignment by TCRdb is unverifiable without DNA. CDR1 DFQATT and CDR2 SNEGSKA come from the germline V gene (reference sequence). The CDR3 contains 15 residues. The CDR3 sequence: CSARPFRGADTEAFF.

J is TRBJ2-5 and V is TRBV7-2; the D gene TCRdb calls, TRBD1, cannot be checked with no DNA. Germline V CDR1 and CDR2: SGHTA, FQGNSA. The CDR3 loop spans 16 amino acids. CDR3 protein: CASSLTRTGNRETQYF.

V gene TRBV13 combines with J gene TRBJ2-7; checking the TCRdb D call of TRBD2 is not possible without DNA. Per germline, CDR1 PRHDT and CDR2 FYEKMQ (reference sequence). The CDR3 has 14 residues. The chain's CDR3 is CASSPGAGSYEQYF.

The chain couples TRBV4-3 to TRBJ2-2; TCRdb designates TRBD2, a call that cannot be tested without DNA. The CDR3 sequence is 16 residues long. Germline V CDR1 and CDR2: LGHNA, YSLEER. The CDR3 is CASSHTSGSNTGELFF.